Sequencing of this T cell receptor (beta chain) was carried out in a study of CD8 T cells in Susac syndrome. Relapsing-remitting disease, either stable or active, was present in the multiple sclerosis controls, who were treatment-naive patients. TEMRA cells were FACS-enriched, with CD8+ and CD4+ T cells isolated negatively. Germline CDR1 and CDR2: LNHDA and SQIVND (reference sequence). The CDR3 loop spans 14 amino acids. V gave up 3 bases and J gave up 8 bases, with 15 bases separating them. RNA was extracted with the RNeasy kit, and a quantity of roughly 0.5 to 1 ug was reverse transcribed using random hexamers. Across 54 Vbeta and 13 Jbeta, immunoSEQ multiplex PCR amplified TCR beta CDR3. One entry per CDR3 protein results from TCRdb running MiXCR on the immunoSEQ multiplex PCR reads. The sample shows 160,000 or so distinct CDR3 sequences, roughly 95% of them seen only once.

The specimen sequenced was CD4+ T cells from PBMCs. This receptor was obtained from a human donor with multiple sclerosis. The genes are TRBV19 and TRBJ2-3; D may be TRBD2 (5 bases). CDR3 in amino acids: CASSIRRPRGTQYF. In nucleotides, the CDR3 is TGTGCCAGTAGTATTCGTCGCCCACGGGGTACGCAGTATTTT.